Listed below are T cell receptor beta chains from one sample, sequenced in a study of cytomegalovirus exposure and HLA in healthy donors. Sequenced by immunoSEQ multiplex PCR; TCRdb stores in-frame clones only, minus some. The repertoire holds some 110,000 clones, more than 70% seen once, with around 5.1% in the top ten. Material: PBMCs. The receptor set was obtained from a man between 18 and 29 years old in good health and CMV-seronegative. The CDR3 runs from the conserved cysteine through the conserved F or W. The D gene is left open where the match is weak. Expanded clones are given a class, and other clones once, few, many or no size at all.

abundance	v_gene	j_gene	d_gene	CDR3nt	CDR3aa
.	TRBV5-6	TRBJ2-3	TRBD2	TGTGCCAGCAGCTTGGCGGGGGGAAGCTACACAGATACGCAGTATTTT	CASSLAGGSYTDTQYF
.	TRBV30	TRBJ2-5	TRBD1	TGTGCCTGGACCGGGACAGGGAGTCCGGCCCAGTACTTC	CAWTGTGSPAQYF
.	TRBV14	TRBJ1-6	.	TGTGCCAGCAGCCAAATTCAGGGTAGCTTTAATTCACCCCTCCACTTT	CASSQIQGSFNSPLHF
.	TRBV2	TRBJ1-5	.	TGTGCCAGCAGAGCCAGGATGCGAGACAATCAGCCCCAGCATTTT	CASRARMRDNQPQHF
once	TRBV6-1	TRBJ1-6	.	TGTGCCAGCAGTGAGCAGGTAGTGGGTAATTCACCCCTCCACTTT	CASSEQVVGNSPLHF
.	TRBV6-5	TRBJ2-1	TRBD2	TGTGCCAGCAGTTACCAGACTAGCGGGGGGGATGAGCAGTTCTTC	CASSYQTSGGDEQFF
.	TRBV25-1	TRBJ2-4	TRBD1	TGTGCCAGCAGTGAATACGGGACAGCCTCCATTCAGTACTTC	CASSEYGTASIQYF
.	TRBV2	TRBJ2-1	.	TGTGCCAGCAGTGAGGGACACAGCTCCTACAATGAGCAGTTCTTC	CASSEGHSSYNEQFF
.	TRBV29-1	TRBJ2-3	TRBD1	TGCAGCGTTGTAGCGACAGGGGGTGATACGCAGTATTTT	CSVVATGGDTQYF
once	TRBV27	TRBJ2-5	TRBD2	TGTGCCAGCAGTTTAACCGGGACTAGCTTCTTAGCGGAGACCCAGTACTTC	CASSLTGTSFLAETQYF
.	TRBV7-7	TRBJ2-7	TRBD2	TGTGCCAGCAGCCCTAGCGGGGACTCCTACGAGCAGTACTTC	CASSPSGDSYEQYF
.	TRBV28	TRBJ1-2	.	TGTGCCAGCTTAGATGGGGCGGACTATGGCTACACCTTC	CASLDGADYGYTF
.	TRBV19	TRBJ1-5	.	TGTGCCAGTAGTGAGATACGTGGTTCACCCCAGCATTTT	CASSEIRGSPQHF
.	TRBV9	TRBJ2-7	.	TGTGCCAGCAGCCAAGAGAACCAAAACGAGCAGTACTTC	CASSQENQNEQYF
.	TRBV7-2	TRBJ1-5	.	TGTGCCAGCAGCCCCCAGGGAGGGGCGAATCAGCCCCAGCATTTT	CASSPQGGANQPQHF
.	TRBV2	TRBJ1-2	TRBD1	TGTGCCAGCAGACGGGACAGAACCCTTCTATATGGCTACACCTTC	CASRRDRTLLYGYTF
.	TRBV12-5	TRBJ2-1	TRBD2	TGTGCTAGTGGTTGCAGGACCGATAGCGGGAACTACAATGAGCAGTTCTTC	CASGCRTDSGNYNEQFF
.	TRBV4-2	TRBJ1-3	TRBD1	TGTGCCAGCAGCCAAGACCCCACAGGGGGCGCGGGAAACACCATATATTTT	CASSQDPTGGAGNTIYF
.	TRBV19	TRBJ2-2	.	TGTGCCAGTAGTATCGCCGGGGTCACCGGGGAGCTGTTTTTT	CASSIAGVTGELFF
few	TRBV6-1	TRBJ2-7	TRBD1	TGTGCCAGCATCCTCCCGGGACAGAGCTACGAGCAGTACTTC	CASILPGQSYEQYF
once	TRBV5-1	TRBJ1-4	.	TGCGCCCGGTCGAATGAAAAACTGTTTTTT	CARSNEKLFF
.	TRBV19	TRBJ1-5	.	TGTGCCAGCCGTGGCGGGGCCCAGCATTTT	CASRGGAQHF
.	TRBV6-5	TRBJ1-1	.	TGTGCCAGCAGTCCCAGGGTGGGGAACACTGAAGCTTTCTTT	CASSPRVGNTEAFF
.	TRBV14	TRBJ2-7	TRBD2	TGTGCCAGCAGCCAAGAGAAGACTAGCGGGAACTACGAGCAGTACTTC	CASSQEKTSGNYEQYF
.	TRBV19	TRBJ2-5	.	TGTGCCAGTAGCCAGGCGGGGACAGCAAGGGAGACCCAGTACTTC	CASSQAGTARETQYF
.	TRBV6-5	TRBJ2-2	TRBD2	TGTGCCAGCAGCCGGGGGGGGTCCGGGGAGCTGTTTTTT	CASSRGGSGELFF
.	TRBV5-8	TRBJ2-2	TRBD1	TGTGCCAGCAGCTTGGGGGACAGGGGAACCGGGGAGCTGTTTTTT	CASSLGDRGTGELFF
.	TRBV19	TRBJ1-1	.	TGTGCCAGTAGTATACCGGTCGGCGCGGGAAAAGCTTTCTTT	CASSIPVGAGKAFF
.	TRBV5-4	TRBJ2-7	.	TGTGCCAGCAGCTCTATCGGCTACGAGCAGTACTTC	CASSSIGYEQYF
.	TRBV6-5	TRBJ2-7	TRBD2	TGTGCCAGCAGTTACACCGGGACTAGCGACTCCTACGAGCAGTACTTC	CASSYTGTSDSYEQYF
.	TRBV30	TRBJ1-5	.	TGTGCCTGGGGGGACGGGGGGAATCAGCCCCAGCATTTT	CAWGDGGNQPQHF
.	TRBV25-1	TRBJ1-3	TRBD1	TGTGCCAGCAGTGAATGGGGCAGGGGGCCGTCTGGAAACACCATATATTTT	CASSEWGRGPSGNTIYF
.	TRBV30	TRBJ2-3	TRBD2	TGTGCCTGGAATATTAGGGCGGGAGATGCAGATACGCAGTATTTT	CAWNIRAGDADTQYF
.	TRBV9	TRBJ2-1	TRBD1	TGTGCCAGCAGCATAGGACAGGGGGCGAATGAGCAGTTCTTC	CASSIGQGANEQFF
.	TRBV29-1	TRBJ1-2	TRBD1	TGCAGCGTCCAGACAGGGAAGGCTAACTATGGCTACACCTTC	CSVQTGKANYGYTF
.	TRBV5-1	TRBJ1-1	.	TGCGCCAGCAGCCTATATGGACATTTGAACACTGAAGCTTTCTTT	CASSLYGHLNTEAFF
.	TRBV10-3	TRBJ1-1	TRBD1	TGTGCCATGATGATGGGCCAGGACAGGTTAATGCCTGAAGCTTTCTTT	CAMMMGQDRLMPEAFF
.	TRBV2	TRBJ1-4	.	TGTGCCAGCAGTGCTGGCCTGATGAATGAAAAACTGTTTTTT	CASSAGLMNEKLFF
.	TRBV4-1	TRBJ1-3	.	TGCGCCAGCAGCCAACCCTCAGGGTCTGGAAACACCATATATTTT	CASSQPSGSGNTIYF
.	TRBV18	TRBJ1-1	.	TGTGCCAGCTCACCCCAGGGAGGTACTGAAGCTTTCTTT	CASSPQGGTEAFF
.	TRBV5-1	TRBJ2-7	.	TGCGCCAGCAGCTTGGAGTCCGGGATCGGAGACGAGCAGTACTTC	CASSLESGIGDEQYF
.	TRBV7-6	TRBJ2-5	.	TGTGCCAGCAGCTTAGCGCCGAGCGCAGAGACCCAGTACTTC	CASSLAPSAETQYF